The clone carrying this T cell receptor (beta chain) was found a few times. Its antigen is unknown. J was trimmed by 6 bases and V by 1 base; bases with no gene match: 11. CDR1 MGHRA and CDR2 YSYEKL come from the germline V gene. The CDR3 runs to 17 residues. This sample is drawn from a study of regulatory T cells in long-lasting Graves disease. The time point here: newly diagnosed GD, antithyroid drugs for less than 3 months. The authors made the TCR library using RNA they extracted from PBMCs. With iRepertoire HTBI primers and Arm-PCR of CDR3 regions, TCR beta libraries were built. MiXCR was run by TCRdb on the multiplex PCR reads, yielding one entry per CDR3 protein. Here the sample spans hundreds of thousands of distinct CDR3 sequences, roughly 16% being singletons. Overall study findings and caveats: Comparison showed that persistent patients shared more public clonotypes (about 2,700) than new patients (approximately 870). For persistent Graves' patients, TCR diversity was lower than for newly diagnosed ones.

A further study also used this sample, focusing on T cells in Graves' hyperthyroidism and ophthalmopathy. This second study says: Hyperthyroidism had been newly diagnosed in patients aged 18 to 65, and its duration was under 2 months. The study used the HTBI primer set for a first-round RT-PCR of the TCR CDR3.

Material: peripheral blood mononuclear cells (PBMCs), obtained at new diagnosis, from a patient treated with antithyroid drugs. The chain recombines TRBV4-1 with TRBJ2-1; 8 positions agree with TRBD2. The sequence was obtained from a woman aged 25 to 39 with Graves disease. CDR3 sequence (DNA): TGCGCCAGCAGCCAAGCCCTCACGGGAGGGCCCCGCAATGAGCAGTTCTTC. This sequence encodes CASSQALTGGPRNEQFF.